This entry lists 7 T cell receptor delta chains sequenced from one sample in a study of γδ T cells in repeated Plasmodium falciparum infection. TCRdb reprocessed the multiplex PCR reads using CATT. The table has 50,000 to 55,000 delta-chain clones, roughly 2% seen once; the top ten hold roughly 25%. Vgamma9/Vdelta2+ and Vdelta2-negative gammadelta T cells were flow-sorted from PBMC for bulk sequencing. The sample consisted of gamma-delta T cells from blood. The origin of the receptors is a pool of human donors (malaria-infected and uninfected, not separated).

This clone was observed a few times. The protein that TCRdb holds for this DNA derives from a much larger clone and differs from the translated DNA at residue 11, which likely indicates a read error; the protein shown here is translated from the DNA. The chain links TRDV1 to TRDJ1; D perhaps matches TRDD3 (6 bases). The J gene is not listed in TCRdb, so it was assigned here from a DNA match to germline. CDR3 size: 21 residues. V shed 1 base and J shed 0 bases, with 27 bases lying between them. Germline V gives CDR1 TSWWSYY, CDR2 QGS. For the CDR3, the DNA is TGTGCTCTTGGGGAACCCCGCTTGGCTACGTCTGGATACTTCTACACCGATAAACTCATCTTT. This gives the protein CALGEPRLATSGYFYTDKLIF.

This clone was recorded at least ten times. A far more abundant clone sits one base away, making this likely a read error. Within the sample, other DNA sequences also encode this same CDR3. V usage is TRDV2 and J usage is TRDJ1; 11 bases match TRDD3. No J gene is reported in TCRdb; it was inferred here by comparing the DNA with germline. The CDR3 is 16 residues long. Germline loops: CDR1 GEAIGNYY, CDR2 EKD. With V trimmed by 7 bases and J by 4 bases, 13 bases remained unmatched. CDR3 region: CACDPVSGGYNDKLIF. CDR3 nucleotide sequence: TGTGCCTGCGACCCTGTCTCTGGGGGATACAACGATAAACTCATCTTT.

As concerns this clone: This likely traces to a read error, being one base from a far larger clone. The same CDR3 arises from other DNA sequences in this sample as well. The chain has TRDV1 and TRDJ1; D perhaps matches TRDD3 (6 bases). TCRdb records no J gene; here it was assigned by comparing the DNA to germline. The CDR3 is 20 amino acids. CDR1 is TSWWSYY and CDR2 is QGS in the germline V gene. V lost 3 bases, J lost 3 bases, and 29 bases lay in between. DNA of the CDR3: TGTGCTCTTGGGGACTCTATCCTCGCTCGACTGGGTGCATTCCCCGATAAACTCATCTTT. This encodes CALGDSILARLGAFPDKLIF.

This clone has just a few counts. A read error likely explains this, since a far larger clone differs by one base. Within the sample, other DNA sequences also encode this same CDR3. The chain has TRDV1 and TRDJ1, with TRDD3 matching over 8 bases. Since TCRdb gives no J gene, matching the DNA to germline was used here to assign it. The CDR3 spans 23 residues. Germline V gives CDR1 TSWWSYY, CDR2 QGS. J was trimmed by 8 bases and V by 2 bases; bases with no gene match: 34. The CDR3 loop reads CALGETTLSILGVSGPVGNKLIF. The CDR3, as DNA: TGTGCTCTTGGGGAAACGACTCTTTCCATACTGGGGGTATCTGGCCCTGTGGGAAACAAACTCATCTTT.

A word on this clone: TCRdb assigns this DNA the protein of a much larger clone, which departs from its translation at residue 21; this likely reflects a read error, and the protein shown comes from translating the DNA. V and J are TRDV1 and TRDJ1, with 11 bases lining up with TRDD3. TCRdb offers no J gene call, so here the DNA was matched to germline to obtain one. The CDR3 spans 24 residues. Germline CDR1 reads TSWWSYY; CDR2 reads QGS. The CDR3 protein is CALGELETIYWGIRMGRYTDRLIF. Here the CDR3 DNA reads TGTGCTCTTGGGGAACTGGAAACTATATACTGGGGGATAAGGATGGGCCGCTACACCGATAGACTCATCTTT.

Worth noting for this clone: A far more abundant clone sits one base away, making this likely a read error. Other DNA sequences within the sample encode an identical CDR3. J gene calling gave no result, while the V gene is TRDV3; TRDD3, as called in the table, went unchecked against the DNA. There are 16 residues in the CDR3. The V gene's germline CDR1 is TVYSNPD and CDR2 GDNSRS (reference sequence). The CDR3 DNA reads TGTGCCTCCGACTACTGGGGGCCCCTGTACACCGATAAACTCATCTTC. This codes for CASDYWGPLYTDKLIF.

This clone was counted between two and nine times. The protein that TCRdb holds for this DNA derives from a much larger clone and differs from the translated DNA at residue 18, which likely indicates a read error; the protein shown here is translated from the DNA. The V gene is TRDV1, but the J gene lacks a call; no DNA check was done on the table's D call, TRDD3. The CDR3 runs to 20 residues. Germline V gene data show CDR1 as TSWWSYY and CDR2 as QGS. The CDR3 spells CALGETRPYWGNPHTDKPIF. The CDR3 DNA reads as TGTGCTCTTGGGGAAACTCGACCGTACTGGGGGAACCCACACACCGATAAACCCATCTTT.